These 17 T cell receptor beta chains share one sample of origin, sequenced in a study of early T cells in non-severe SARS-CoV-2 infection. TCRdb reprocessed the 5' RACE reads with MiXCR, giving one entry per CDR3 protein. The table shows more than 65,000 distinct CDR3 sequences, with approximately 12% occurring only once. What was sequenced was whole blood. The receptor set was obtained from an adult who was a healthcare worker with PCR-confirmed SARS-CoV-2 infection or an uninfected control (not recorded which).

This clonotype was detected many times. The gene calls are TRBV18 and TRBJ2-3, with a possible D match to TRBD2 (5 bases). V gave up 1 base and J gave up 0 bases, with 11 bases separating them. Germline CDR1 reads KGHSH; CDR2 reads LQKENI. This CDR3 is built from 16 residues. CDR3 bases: TGTGCCAGCTCACCACGAGGAACTAGAAGCACAGATACGCAGTATTTT. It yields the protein CASSPRGTRSTDTQYF.

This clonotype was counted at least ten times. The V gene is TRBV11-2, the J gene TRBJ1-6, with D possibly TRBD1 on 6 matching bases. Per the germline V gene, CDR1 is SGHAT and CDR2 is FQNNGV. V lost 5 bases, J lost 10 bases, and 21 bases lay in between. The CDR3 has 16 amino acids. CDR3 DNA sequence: TGTGCCAGCAGCCCCGTAGTTGGGACACCGGGATCACCCCTCCACTTT. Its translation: CASSPVVGTPGSPLHF.

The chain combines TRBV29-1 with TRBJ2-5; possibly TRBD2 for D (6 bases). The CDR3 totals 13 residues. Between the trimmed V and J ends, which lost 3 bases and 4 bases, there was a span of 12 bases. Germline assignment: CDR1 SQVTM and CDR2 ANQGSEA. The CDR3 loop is CSVEGLTTETQYF. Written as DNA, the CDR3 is TGCAGCGTTGAGGGACTTACTACAGAGACCCAGTACTTC.

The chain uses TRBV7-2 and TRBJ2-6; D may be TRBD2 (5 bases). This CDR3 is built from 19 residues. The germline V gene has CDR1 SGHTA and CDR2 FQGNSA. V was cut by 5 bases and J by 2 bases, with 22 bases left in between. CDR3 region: CASSTETGGSGTGANVLTF. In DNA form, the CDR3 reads TGTGCCAGCAGCACCGAAACTGGCGGGTCCGGGACTGGGGCCAACGTCCTGACTTTC.

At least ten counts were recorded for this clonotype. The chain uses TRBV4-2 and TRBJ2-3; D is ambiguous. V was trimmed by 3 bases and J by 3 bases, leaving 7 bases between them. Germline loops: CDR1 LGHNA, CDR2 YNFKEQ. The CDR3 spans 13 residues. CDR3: CASSQVLTDTQYF. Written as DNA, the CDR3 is TGTGCCAGCAGCCAGGTACTTACAGATACGCAGTATTTT.

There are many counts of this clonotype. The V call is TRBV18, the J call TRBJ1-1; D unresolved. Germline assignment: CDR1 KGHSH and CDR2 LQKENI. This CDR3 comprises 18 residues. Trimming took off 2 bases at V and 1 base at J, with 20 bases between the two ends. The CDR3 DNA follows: TGTGCCAGCTCACCAAGTGTACCCTCGCCAGGTACGAACACTGAAGCTTTCTTT. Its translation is CASSPSVPSPGTNTEAFF.

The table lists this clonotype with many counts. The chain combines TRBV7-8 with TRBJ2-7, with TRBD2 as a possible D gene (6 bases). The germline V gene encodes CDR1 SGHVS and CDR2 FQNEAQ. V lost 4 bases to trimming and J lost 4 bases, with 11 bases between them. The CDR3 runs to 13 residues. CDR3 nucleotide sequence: TGTGCCAGCAGCTCTCGGGAGTTGTACGAGCAGTACTTC. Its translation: CASSSRELYEQYF. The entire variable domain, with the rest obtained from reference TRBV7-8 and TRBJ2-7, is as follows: GAGVSQSPRYKVAKRGQDVALRCDPISGHVSLFWYQQALGQGPEFLTYFQNEAQLDKSGLPSDRFFAERPEGSVSTLKIQRTQQEDSAVYLCASSSRELYEQYFGPGTRLTVT.

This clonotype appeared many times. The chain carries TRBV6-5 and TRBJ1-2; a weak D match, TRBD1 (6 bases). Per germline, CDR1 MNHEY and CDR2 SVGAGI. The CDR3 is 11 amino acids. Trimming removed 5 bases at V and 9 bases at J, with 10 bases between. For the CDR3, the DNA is TGTGCCAGCAGTACAGGGTCTAGCTACACCTTC. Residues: CASSTGSSYTF.

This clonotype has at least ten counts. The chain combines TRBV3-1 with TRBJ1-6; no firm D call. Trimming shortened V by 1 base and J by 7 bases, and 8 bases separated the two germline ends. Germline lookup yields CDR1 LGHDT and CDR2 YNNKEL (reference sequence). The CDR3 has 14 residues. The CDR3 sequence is CASSQGLTNSPLHF. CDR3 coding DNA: TGTGCCAGCAGCCAAGGGCTAACCAATTCACCCCTCCACTTT. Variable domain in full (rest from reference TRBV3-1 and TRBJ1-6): DTAVSQTPKYLVTQMGNDKSIKCEQNLGHDTMYWYKQDSKKFLKIMFSYNNKELIINETVPNRFSPKSPDKAHLNLHINSLELGDSAVYFCASSQGLTNSPLHFGNGTRLTVT.

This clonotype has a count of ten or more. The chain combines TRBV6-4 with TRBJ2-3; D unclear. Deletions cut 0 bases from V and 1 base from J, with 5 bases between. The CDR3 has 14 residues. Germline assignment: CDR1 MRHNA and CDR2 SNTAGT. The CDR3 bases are TGTGCCAGCAGTGACTCCGAGGGCACAGATACGCAGTATTTT. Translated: CASSDSEGTDTQYF.

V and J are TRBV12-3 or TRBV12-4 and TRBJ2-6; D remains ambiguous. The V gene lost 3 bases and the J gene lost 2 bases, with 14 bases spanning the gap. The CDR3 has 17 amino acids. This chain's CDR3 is CASSLRLIGAGANVLTF. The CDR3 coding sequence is TGTGCCAGCAGTTTGCGTCTTATTGGTGCTGGGGCCAACGTCCTGACTTTC.

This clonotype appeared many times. The CDR3 DNA reads as TGCGCCAGCAGTGGGGGAGTGTCTCCAGCTAATGAAAAACTGTTTTTT. It is translated as CASSGGVSPANEKLFF. V is TRBV10-2 and J is TRBJ1-4; D gene unclear. Germline V CDR1 and CDR2: WSHSY, SAAADI. The CDR3 sequence is 16 residues long. Trimming removed 4 bases from V and 3 bases from J, with 15 bases in between.

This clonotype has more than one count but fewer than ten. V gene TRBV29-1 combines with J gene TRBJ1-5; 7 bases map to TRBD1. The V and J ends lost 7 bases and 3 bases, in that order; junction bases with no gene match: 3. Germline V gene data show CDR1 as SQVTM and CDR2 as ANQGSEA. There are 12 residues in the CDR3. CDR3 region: CSAGQTNQPQHF. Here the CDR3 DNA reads TGCAGCGCGGGACAGACCAATCAGCCCCAGCATTTT.

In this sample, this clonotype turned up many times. The CDR3 spells CASSLDGTGLNTEAFF. In DNA, the CDR3 is TGTGCCAGCAGCTTAGATGGGACAGGGCTGAACACTGAAGCTTTCTTT. The rearrangement links TRBV11-2 to TRBJ1-1; 9 nucleotides line up with TRBD1. V was clipped by 0 bases and J by 0 bases; unmatched bases: 2. Germline-derived CDR1 and CDR2 are SGHAT and FQNNGV. CDR3 length: 16 amino acids.

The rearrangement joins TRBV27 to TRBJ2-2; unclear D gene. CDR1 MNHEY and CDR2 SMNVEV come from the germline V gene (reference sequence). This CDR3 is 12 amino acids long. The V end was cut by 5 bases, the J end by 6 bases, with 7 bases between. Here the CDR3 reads CASSRWAGELFF. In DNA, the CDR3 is TGTGCCAGCAGTCGGTGGGCCGGGGAGCTGTTTTTT.

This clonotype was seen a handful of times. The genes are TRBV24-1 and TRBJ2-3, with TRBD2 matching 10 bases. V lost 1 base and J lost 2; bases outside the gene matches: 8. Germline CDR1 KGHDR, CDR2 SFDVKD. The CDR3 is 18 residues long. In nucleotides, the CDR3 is TGTGCCACCAGTGATTTCCCCGCTAGCGGGGGCCCCACAGATACGCAGTATTTT. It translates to CATSDFPASGGPTDTQYF.

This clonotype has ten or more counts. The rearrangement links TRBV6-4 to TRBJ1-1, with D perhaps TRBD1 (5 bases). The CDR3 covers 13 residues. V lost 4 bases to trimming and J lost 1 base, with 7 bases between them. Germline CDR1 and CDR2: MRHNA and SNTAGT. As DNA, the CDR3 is TGTGCCAGCAGTGTCGGGGGGAACACTGAAGCTTTCTTT. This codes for CASSVGGNTEAFF.